This is a list of T cell receptor beta chains from one sample in a study of blood T cell repertoires in COVID-19. Profiled with immunoSEQ multiplex PCR; TCRdb holds only in-frame clones, not every one. There are around 260,000 clones in the sample; more than 80% occur only once, and about 3% lies in the top ten. The sequencing input was peripheral blood. The receptors were sampled from a woman in her 30s with active or convalescent COVID-19. Each CDR3 is given with its conserved first and last residue. The order of the fields is clone size, V gene, D gene, J gene, CDR3 protein, CDR3 DNA. A D gene is named only where the DNA matches it firmly. Size values are once, few and many counts, or a class for expanded clones, and some rows have none.

-	TRBV5-1	-	TRBJ1-5	CASSLTGSGNQPQHF	TGCGCCAGCAGCCTCACAGGGTCGGGCAATCAGCCCCAGCATTTT
-	TRBV6-2/TRBV6-3	TRBD1	TRBJ2-7	CASSYGGTGMTYEQYF	TGTGCCAGCAGTTACGGCGGGACAGGGATGACCTACGAGCAGTACTTC
-	TRBV27	-	TRBJ1-2	CASSLDFSGGGYGYTF	TGTGCCAGCAGTTTAGATTTTTCGGGAGGAGGCTATGGCTACACCTTC
-	TRBV7-2	-	TRBJ1-2	CASSFLGRNYGYTF	TGTGCCAGCAGCTTCCTCGGGAGGAACTATGGCTACACCTTC
-	TRBV6-2/TRBV6-3	-	TRBJ1-4	CASSYSRGKLFF	TGTGCCAGCAGTTACTCGAGAGGGAAACTGTTTTTT
-	TRBV10-3	-	TRBJ2-1	CAIILAATSYNEQFF	TGTGCCATCATCTTAGCGGCTACCTCCTACAATGAGCAGTTCTTC
-	TRBV5-6	-	TRBJ1-1	CASSLRGNTEAFF	TGTGCCAGCAGCTTGAGGGGGAACACTGAAGCTTTCTTT
-	TRBV28	-	TRBJ1-3	CASTVGYRSNTIYF	TGTGCCAGCACCGTCGGGTATCGGAGTAACACCATATATTTT
-	TRBV29-1	-	TRBJ1-6	CSANIDNFNSPLHF	TGCAGCGCTAATATAGACAATTTTAATTCACCCCTCCACTTT
-	TRBV18	-	TRBJ1-2	CASSPRPGFPNYGYTF	TGTGCCAGCTCACCACGGCCTGGCTTTCCTAACTATGGCTACACCTTC
-	TRBV5-1	-	TRBJ1-6	CASSDTGSPLHF	TGCGCCAGCAGCGACACAGGGTCACCCCTCCACTTT
-	TRBV7-6	-	TRBJ2-7	CASSLFSGSYEQYF	TGTGCCAGCAGCCTATTCTCAGGTAGCTACGAGCAGTACTTC
-	TRBV11-1	-	TRBJ1-1	CASSHRTANTEAFF	TGTGCCAGCAGCCACCGGACTGCGAACACTGAAGCTTTCTTT
-	TRBV28	TRBD2	TRBJ2-7	CASSLVLRPSGGTGYEQYF	TGTGCCAGCAGTTTAGTCTTGCGGCCTAGCGGGGGGACTGGTTACGAGCAGTACTTC
-	TRBV5-1	-	TRBJ1-1	CASSFQGSTEAFF	TGCGCCAGCAGCTTTCAGGGTAGCACTGAAGCTTTCTTT
-	TRBV30	-	TRBJ2-7	CACDSLLEQYF	TGTGCCTGTGACAGCCTCCTCGAGCAGTACTTC
once	TRBV5-4	-	TRBJ2-7	CASSGGQFVSGEQYF	TGTGCCAGCAGCGGAGGACAGTTTGTCTCTGGGGAGCAGTACTTC
few	TRBV28	-	TRBJ1-2	CASNQGAYGYTF	TGTGCCAGCAACCAAGGGGCTTACGGCTACACCTTC
-	TRBV29-1	TRBD1	TRBJ2-2	CSVGGPGQGNMGELFF	TGCAGCGTTGGGGGCCCAGGACAGGGTAATATGGGGGAGCTGTTTTTT
-	TRBV5-5	-	TRBJ2-5	CASSLGDREATQYF	TGTGCCAGCAGCTTGGGCGACAGGGAGGCTACCCAGTACTTC
-	TRBV7-2	-	TRBJ1-4	CASSRVFNEKLFF	TGTGCCAGCAGCCGTGTCTTTAATGAAAAACTGTTTTTT
-	TRBV10-2	TRBD2	TRBJ2-7	CASSDSGGASYEQYF	TGCGCCAGCAGTGATAGCGGGGGGGCGTCCTACGAGCAGTACTTC
-	TRBV6-1	-	TRBJ1-1	CASSEAPRAFF	TGTGCCAGCAGTGAAGCACCTCGGGCTTTCTTT
once	TRBV28	-	TRBJ1-2	CASSLAGDGYTF	TGTGCCAGCAGTTTGGCGGGGGATGGCTACACCTTC
-	TRBV28	TRBD1	TRBJ2-7	CASRGTGDSYEQYF	TGTGCCAGCAGAGGGACAGGGGATTCCTACGAGCAGTACTTC
-	TRBV7-2	TRBD1	TRBJ2-1	CASSPSLSQGANEQFF	TGTGCCAGCAGCCCTTCCCTTTCACAGGGGGCGAATGAGCAGTTCTTC
-	TRBV28	TRBD2	TRBJ2-7	CASTLGGGIRPVLGEQYF	TGTGCCAGCACTTTGGGGGGAGGGATCAGGCCTGTACTTGGGGAGCAGTACTTC
-	TRBV20-1	-	TRBJ2-7	CSARAGYEQYF	TGCAGTGCTCGGGCGGGGTACGAGCAGTACTTC
-	TRBV19	-	TRBJ1-6	CASRTGSSGSPLHF	TGTGCCAGCAGAACCGGGTCTTCGGGTTCACCCCTCCACTTT
-	TRBV25-1	TRBD1	TRBJ1-2	CASSARSPGQLNYGYTF	TGTGCCAGCAGTGCCCGGAGTCCGGGACAGCTTAACTATGGCTACACCTTC
-	TRBV19	-	TRBJ1-6	CASSGQLTNSPLHF	TGTGCCAGTAGCGGACAGCTTACTAATTCACCCCTCCACTTT
-	TRBV5-1	TRBD1	TRBJ2-2	CASSRDRVDGELFF	TGCGCCAGCAGCCGAGACAGGGTGGACGGGGAGCTGTTTTTT
-	TRBV7-2	-	TRBJ1-2	CASSLGHGYGYTF	TGTGCCAGCAGCCTCGGACACGGCTATGGCTACACCTTC
few	TRBV9	TRBD1	TRBJ1-1	CASSPHRGTGVVEAFF	TGTGCCAGCAGCCCCCACCGGGGGACAGGGGTTGTTGAAGCTTTCTTT
-	TRBV10-3	-	TRBJ1-4	CAISEGATNEKLFF	TGTGCCATCAGTGAGGGAGCAACTAATGAAAAACTGTTTTTT
few	TRBV6-5	-	TRBJ1-6	CASSRTTNNSPLHF	TGTGCCAGCAGTCGGACAACCAATAATTCACCCCTCCACTTT
-	TRBV19	TRBD1	TRBJ1-5	CASRSGQGRNQPQHF	TGTGCCAGTAGGTCGGGACAGGGGCGCAATCAGCCCCAGCATTTT
-	TRBV2	-	TRBJ2-1	CASSAQGGGEQFF	TGTGCCAGCAGCGCACAGGGAGGGGGTGAGCAGTTCTTC
-	TRBV29-1	-	TRBJ2-7	CSVPGPFLGGEQYF	TGCAGCGTCCCGGGACCCTTTTTAGGGGGCGAGCAGTACTTC
-	TRBV7-9	TRBD1	TRBJ2-2	CASSSYGTGGYTGELFF	TGTGCCAGCAGCTCGTACGGGACAGGGGGATACACCGGGGAGCTGTTTTTT
-	TRBV4-3	TRBD2	TRBJ2-3	CASSHEGSGGSSTDTQYF	TGCGCCAGCAGCCATGAAGGTAGCGGGGGGTCCAGCACAGATACGCAGTATTTT